This section outlines one TCR beta chain sequence together with its context. This sample was taken from a study of shared clonotypes between healthy human individuals. This CDR3 is 18 amino acids long. V was shortened by 0 bases and J by 2 bases, with 18 bases between the two germline ends. The V gene's germline CDR1 is SGHDT and CDR2 YYEEEE. Method: immunoSEQ multiplex PCR; TCRdb's copy keeps in-frame clones and lacks some. This sample has 2 million to 3 million clones, with over 85% found just once. Input material: naive CD4+ T cells from PBMCs. Subset defined: CD45RA+ positively selected. This sequence was found in a man aged 18-30 years in good health. Some clones in this sample may be carry-over from other donors' samples. The chain is built from TRBV5-6 and TRBJ1-5; D is possibly TRBD1 (5 bases). Here the CDR3 DNA reads TGTGCCAGCAGCTTGGGGGCAGGGACGGTCCTTGGCAATCAGCCCCAGCATTTT. Amino acids: CASSLGAGTVLGNQPQHF.